These 21 T cell receptor beta chains share one sample of origin, sequenced in a study of blood T cells in healthy people across ages. Primers used in a second PCR of about 6 to 11 cycles were a sample-barcoded 5' primer and a J-beta primer mix. TCRdb fed the 5' RACE reads into MiXCR, producing one record per CDR3 protein. The data contain approximately 350,000 distinct CDR3 sequences, about 55% of them singletons. The sequenced sample consisted of blood. The source is a man in his 60s in good health.

This clonotype was found many times. The chain recombines TRBV12-3 or TRBV12-4 with TRBJ2-5; D possibly matches TRBD1 or TRBD2 (5 bases each). V was trimmed by 3 bases and J by 5 bases, leaving 10 bases between them. There are 13 residues in the CDR3. CDR3 region: CASSLSGTETQYF. CDR3 DNA: TGTGCCAGCAGTTTGTCGGGGACGGAGACCCAGTACTTC.

The chain employs TRBV30 and TRBJ1-2, with D hard to call. This CDR3 comprises 10 residues. V shed 7 bases and J shed 7 bases, with 10 bases lying between them. CDR1 and CDR2 (germline): GTSNPN, SVGIG (reference sequence). The CDR3 sequence: CASRRGGYTF. The DNA of the CDR3 is TGTGCCTCCCGACGGGGTGGCTACACCTTC. Full variable domain (outside the CDR3, taken from reference TRBV30 and TRBJ1-2): SQTIHQWPATLVQPVGSPLSLECTVEGTSNPNLYWYRQAAGRGLQLLFYSVGIGQISSEVPQNLSASRPQDRQFILSSKKLLLSDSGFYLCASRRGGYTFGSGTRLTVV.

DNA for the CDR3: TGCGCCAGCAGCCCGGACGGCACTAAGGGCTATGGCTACACCTTC. It codes for CASSPDGTKGYGYTF. The chain links TRBV5-1 to TRBJ1-2; D unclear. The CDR3 covers 15 residues. Per germline, CDR1 SGHRS and CDR2 YFSETQ. V dropped 4 bases and J dropped 4 bases, with 17 bases sitting between them.

A few counts support this clonotype. The chain joins TRBV4-2 to TRBJ2-7; TRBD1 agrees at 10 bases. The CDR3 is 15 amino acids. Germline CDR1 reads LGHNA; CDR2 reads YNFKEQ. J was trimmed by 6 bases and V by 4 bases; bases with no gene match: 9. In DNA, the CDR3 is TGTGCCAGCAGCCCTCCGAGGGGACAGGGGTTCGAGCAGTACTTC. It specifies CASSPPRGQGFEQYF.

This clonotype is a singleton in its sample. The rearrangement uses TRBV6-5 and TRBJ2-1, with D perhaps matching TRBD1 (6 bases). The J call may be mistaken, given a closer DNA end match to TRBJ2-7. This CDR3 contains 15 residues. Germline V gene sequence: CDR1 MNHEY, CDR2 SVGAGI. The chain's CDR3 is CARPGQTQTYNEQYF. In DNA, the CDR3 is TGTGCCAGACCCGGACAGACACAGACCTACAATGAGCAGTACTTC.

Concerning this clonotype itself: This may stem from a read error, because a much larger clone lies one nucleotide away. J is TRBJ1-2 and V is TRBV28, with no clear D. Germline CDR1 reads MDHEN; CDR2 reads SYDVKM. CDR3 size: 11 residues. This CDR3 is CASAINYGHTF. DNA of the CDR3: TGTGCCAGCGCCATTAACTATGGCCACACCTTC.

The chain uses TRBV25-1 and TRBJ2-4; TRBD2 matches 13 bases. Germline V gene data show CDR1 as MGHDK and CDR2 as SYGVNS. This CDR3 comprises 19 residues. J was trimmed by 9 bases and V by 8 bases; bases with no gene match: 22. The DNA of the CDR3 is TGTGCCAGCCCCCCCGAGGAAACTAGCGGGGGGGCAAAGGAAAGCATTCAGTACTTC. It encodes CASPPEETSGGAKESIQYF.

The rearrangement links TRBV20-1 to TRBJ1-2; D gene unclear. Trimming pared 4 bases from V and 8 bases from J, leaving 23 bases between. The CDR3 is made up of 15 amino acids. The germline V gene has CDR1 DFQATT and CDR2 SNEGSKA (reference sequence). Written as DNA, the CDR3 is TGCAGTGCTATCCACCGCGGCGGGCAGCTCCCCGGCTACACCTTC. Encoded protein: CSAIHRGGQLPGYTF.

The chain recombines TRBV18 with TRBJ2-7; 10 nucleotides align to TRBD2. This CDR3 is 14 amino acids long. Germline assignment: CDR1 KGHSH and CDR2 LQKENI. V shed 3 bases and J 3 bases; nucleotides not matched to a gene: 2. The CDR3 sequence is CASSPGTSDYEQYF. The CDR3 region has the DNA TGTGCCAGCTCACCGGGGACTAGCGACTACGAGCAGTACTTC. Full variable domain (missing parts from reference TRBV18 and TRBJ2-7): NAGVMQNPRHLVRRRGQEARLRCSPMKGHSHVYWYRQLPEEGLKFMVYLQKENIIDESGMPKERFSAEFPKEGPSILRIQQVVRGDSAAYFCASSPGTSDYEQYFGPGTRLTVT.

Comments on this clonotype: Germline is not matched at one junction end, which may reflect a read error. This chain uses TRBV6-1 with TRBJ1-2; 7 bases are shared with TRBD1. The germline V gene encodes CDR1 MNHNS and CDR2 SASEGT. This CDR3 is 13 amino acids long. The CDR3 sequence: CASSRTGNYDYNF. CDR3 DNA sequence: TGTGCCAGCAGTCGGACAGGAAACTATGACTACAACTTC.

The DNA for the CDR3 is TGTGCCAGCAGCAAAGTGAGGACTAGCGGCTCCTACGAGCAGTACTTC. Its protein is CASSKVRTSGSYEQYF. V gene TRBV21-1 combines with J gene TRBJ2-7; the D segment call TRBD2 is taken from the table without a DNA check. TRBV21-1 is a pseudogene locus. This CDR3 is built from 16 residues.

The rearrangement uses TRBV7-2 and TRBJ2-6, with D uncertain. The V gene's germline CDR1 is SGHTA and CDR2 FQGNSA. The CDR3 consists of 16 residues. V gave up 4 bases and J gave up 2 bases, with 12 bases separating them. The CDR3 loop reads CASSSFLGTGANVLTF. In DNA form, the CDR3 reads TGTGCCAGCAGCTCCTTTCTGGGGACTGGGGCCAACGTCCTGACTTTC.

The V call is TRBV5-4, the J call TRBJ2-3; D possibly corresponds to TRBD1 (5 bases). Germline values: CDR1 SGHNT, CDR2 YYREEE (reference sequence). V gave up 3 bases and J gave up 10 bases, with 15 bases separating them. The CDR3 consists of 13 residues. The chain's CDR3 is CASSWDTGQAQYF. Written as DNA, the CDR3 is TGTGCCAGCAGCTGGGATACAGGTCAAGCGCAGTATTTT.

This clonotype has at least ten counts. The chain has TRBV6-1 and TRBJ2-6; 8 bases are shared with TRBD2. After removal of 6 bases from V and 0 bases from J, the junction contained 1 base not matched to a gene. The CDR3 contains 15 residues. Germline CDR1 MNHNS, CDR2 SASEGT. The DNA for the CDR3 is TGTGCCAGCAGGAGCGGGGGCTCTGGGGCCAACGTCCTGACTTTC. It encodes CASRSGGSGANVLTF.

The chain is built from TRBV20-1 and TRBJ2-7; 11 nucleotides align to TRBD2. V trimming: 2 bases; J trimming: 4 bases; junction bases outside the gene matches: 4. Germline V gene sequence: CDR1 DFQATT, CDR2 SNEGSKA (reference sequence). CDR3 length equals 14 residues. Written as DNA, the CDR3 is TGCAGTGCTAGATCATTAGCGGGAGGGTACGAGCAGTACTTC. It yields the protein CSARSLAGGYEQYF.

Turning to this clonotype: A junction end diverges from the germline sequence, so it may reflect a read error. V is TRBV12-3 or TRBV12-4 and J is TRBJ2-7, with D hard to call. This CDR3 is built from 15 residues. CDR3 in amino acids: CAGSLRSPGTYEQYF. The CDR3 nucleotides are TGTGCCGGCAGTTTACGGTCGCCCGGTACCTACGAGCAGTACTTC.

J is TRBJ2-5 and V is TRBV20-1, with 11 bases aligning to TRBD2. The DNA end is more similar to TRBJ2-7, so the J call may be wrong. Germline V gene data show CDR1 as DFQATT and CDR2 as SNEGSKA (reference sequence). The CDR3 sequence is 15 residues long. The CDR3 DNA follows: TGCAGTGCTCTCGACGCGGCTAGCGGGGGGTACGAGCAGTACTTC. Translation: CSALDAASGGYEQYF.

This chain connects TRBV6-2 or TRBV6-3 to TRBJ1-1; tentatively, D is TRBD1 (6 bases). The length of the CDR3 is 19 residues. Germline values: CDR1 MNHEY, CDR2 SVGEGT. V shed 6 bases and J shed 5 bases, with 31 bases lying between them. This chain's CDR3 is CASRPHGIGGAMRNTEAFF. The CDR3 DNA reads as TGTGCCAGCAGACCCCATGGCATTGGGGGCGCGATGAGGAATACTGAAGCTTTCTTT.

J is TRBJ1-2 and V is TRBV2; D is uncertain. Trimming stripped 2 bases from V and 3 bases from J, with 7 bases between. The CDR3 is made up of 13 amino acids. Per the germline V gene, CDR1 is SNHLY and CDR2 is FYNNEI. The CDR3 DNA is TGTGCCAGCAGTGAATTGCAGGACTATGGCTACACCTTC. Translating it yields CASSELQDYGYTF.

The sample holds a few counts of this clonotype. The chain has TRBV3-1 and TRBJ2-1; 12 bases are a match to TRBD2. In germline, CDR1 is LGHDT, CDR2 YNNKEL (reference sequence). The V gene end was trimmed by 4 bases and the J gene end by 12 bases; junction bases not matched to a gene: 10. This CDR3 spans 15 amino acids. This CDR3 reads CASSLRTSGVQGQFF. The CDR3, as DNA: TGTGCCAGCAGCCTACGGACTAGCGGGGTCCAAGGGCAGTTCTTC.

For the CDR3, the DNA is TGTGCCAGCATGGTGGCTGGGGCCAACGTCCTGACTTTC. It codes for CASMVAGANVLTF. V and J are TRBV2 and TRBJ2-6; no definite D call. The CDR3 has 13 amino acids. Trimming took off 7 bases at V and 2 bases at J, with 6 bases between the two ends. Looked up from germline, CDR1 is SNHLY and CDR2 is FYNNEI.